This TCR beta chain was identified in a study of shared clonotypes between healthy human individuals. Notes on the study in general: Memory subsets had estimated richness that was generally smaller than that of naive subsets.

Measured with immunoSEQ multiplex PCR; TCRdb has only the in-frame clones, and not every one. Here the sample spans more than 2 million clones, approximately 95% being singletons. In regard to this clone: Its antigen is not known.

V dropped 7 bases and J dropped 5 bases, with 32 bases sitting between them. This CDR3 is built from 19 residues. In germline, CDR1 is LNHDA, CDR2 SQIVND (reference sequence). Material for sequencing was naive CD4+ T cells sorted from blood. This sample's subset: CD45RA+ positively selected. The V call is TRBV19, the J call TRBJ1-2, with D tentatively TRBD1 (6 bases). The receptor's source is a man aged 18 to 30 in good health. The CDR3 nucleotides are TGTGCCAGTACAACTTTGTATGAGAAACAGGGCCGGTCGAGATATGGCTACACCTTC. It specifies CASTTLYEKQGRSRYGYTF.